The 10 T cell receptor beta chains in this list originate from one sample, sequenced in a study of blood T cell repertoires in COVID-19. Sequencing was performed with immunoSEQ multiplex PCR; in TCRdb, only in-frame clones are kept and a portion is missing. The data show approximately 500,000 clones, approximately 91% seen once. Source material: peripheral blood. The source of these receptors is a woman between 45 and 60 years old with COVID-19, enrolled during active disease.

Points on this clone: At one of its ends the junction is not consistent with the germline gene, which may arise from a read error. V is TRBV28 and J is TRBJ1-1; no firm D call. The CDR3 extends over 15 amino acids. Germline V CDR1 and CDR2: MDHEN, SYDVKM. This chain's CDR3 is CASSFTRGGNSEAFF. The CDR3 DNA follows: TGTGCCAGCAGTTTTACCCGCGGAGGGAACTCTGAAGCTTTCTTT.

For the CDR3, the DNA is TGTGCCAGCAGCCTTACAGGGAATGAAAAACTGTTTTTT. It codes for CASSLTGNEKLFF. V usage is TRBV27 and J usage is TRBJ1-4; D possibly corresponds to TRBD1 (6 bases). Per the germline V gene, CDR1 is MNHEY and CDR2 is SMNVEV (reference sequence). Trimming pared 6 bases from V and 5 bases from J, leaving 10 bases between. The CDR3 has 13 amino acids. The variable domain in full, completed from reference TRBV27 and TRBJ1-4, reads EAQVTQNPRYLITVTGKKLTVTCSQNMNHEYMSWYRQDPGLGLRQIYYSMNVEVTDKGDVPEGYKVSRKEKRNFPLILESPSPNQTSLYFCASSLTGNEKLFFGSGTQLSVL.

V gene TRBV21-1 combines with J gene TRBJ2-3; TRBD1 is taken as the D call from the table, unchecked against the DNA. TRBV21-1 is a documented pseudogene. The CDR3 has 16 residues. DNA of the CDR3: TGTGCCAGGAGGACAGGGGGCGATTCGGGCACAGATACGCAGTATTTT. This gives the protein CARRTGGDSGTDTQYF.

This chain connects TRBV24-1 to TRBJ1-4; 8 bases align to TRBD1. Trimming removed 4 bases from V and 11 bases from J; junction bases left unmatched: 5. The CDR3 consists of 13 residues. Germline assignment: CDR1 KGHDR and CDR2 SFDVKD. CDR3 nucleotides: TGTGCCACCAGTGACACTACAGGGGGGAAACTGTTTTTT. Protein sequence: CATSDTTGGKLFF.

The chain recombines TRBV19 with TRBJ1-1; D call uncertain. Between the trimmed V and J ends, which lost 9 bases and 7 bases, there was a span of 15 bases. In germline, CDR1 is LNHDA, CDR2 SQIVND (reference sequence). The CDR3 has 12 amino acids. In DNA, the CDR3 is TGTGCCAGCGCAGAGGCGGGATTTGAAGCTTTCTTT. Translating gives CASAEAGFEAFF.

V and J are TRBV30 and TRBJ2-1; possibly TRBD1 for D (6 bases). CDR3 size: 10 residues. Germline values: CDR1 GTSNPN, CDR2 SVGIG (reference sequence). Trimming removed 7 bases from V and 11 bases from J, with 12 bases in between. For the CDR3, the DNA is TGTGCCTTGGGACAACAAAAGCAGTTCTTC. This sequence encodes CALGQQKQFF. The full variable domain, with the rest looked up from reference TRBV30 and TRBJ2-1, is SQTIHQWPATLVQPVGSPLSLECTVEGTSNPNLYWYRQAAGRGLQLLFYSVGIGQISSEVPQNLSASRPQDRQFILSSKKLLLSDSGFYLCALGQQKQFFGPGTRLTVL.

The chain links TRBV19 to TRBJ2-2; a possible D gene is TRBD2 (6 bases). The ends were cut back, 4 bases at V and 4 bases at J, with 10 bases in the middle. The CDR3 has 14 amino acids. Germline CDR1 and CDR2: LNHDA and SQIVND (reference sequence). CDR3 bases: TGTGCCAGTAGTACCCCGGGAGTCACCGGGGAGCTGTTTTTT. Translation gives CASSTPGVTGELFF.

This sequence joins TRBV28 and TRBJ1-2, with D possibly being TRBD1 (5 bases). In germline, CDR1 is MDHEN, CDR2 SYDVKM. This CDR3 contains 15 residues. Trimming took off 5 bases at V and 4 bases at J, with 17 bases between the two ends. This chain's CDR3 is CASSPYSQGSYGYTF. CDR3 coding DNA: TGTGCCAGCAGTCCTTACTCCCAGGGTAGCTATGGCTACACCTTC.

The chain employs TRBV27 and TRBJ2-2, with TRBD2 matching 14 bases. Trimming took 1 base from V and 5 from J; bases not matched to a gene: 9. Per the germline V gene, CDR1 is MNHEY and CDR2 is SMNVEV (reference sequence). The CDR3 is made up of 19 amino acids. In DNA form, the CDR3 reads TGTGCCAGCAGTTTATGGGGACTAGCGGGGGCGCCTGGGACCGGGGAGCTGTTTTTT. It codes for CASSLWGLAGAPGTGELFF.

This sequence joins TRBV9 and TRBJ2-1; 7 positions match TRBD2. This CDR3 spans 15 amino acids. Trimming took 1 base from V and 5 from J; bases not matched to a gene: 6. Germline values: CDR1 SGDLS, CDR2 YYNGEE. The CDR3 reads CASSVLSGANNEQFF. As DNA, the CDR3 is TGTGCCAGCAGCGTACTCAGCGGGGCTAACAATGAGCAGTTCTTC.